Below are 32 T cell receptor beta chains sequenced from a single sample in a study of blood T cell repertoires in COVID-19. The table came from immunoSEQ multiplex PCR; TCRdb's copy has only in-frame clones and leaves some out. The profile covers about 250,000 clones, with 88% appearing a single time and 0.8% taken by the ten largest. Sequencing input: peripheral blood. All receptors come from a woman in her 30s with acute or convalescent COVID-19.

In DNA form, the CDR3 reads TGTGCCAGCAGTTACGAGGTGGGCACAGATACGCAGTATTTT. Protein sequence: CASSYEVGTDTQYF. V and J are TRBV6-5 and TRBJ2-3; D uncertain. Per the germline V gene, CDR1 is MNHEY and CDR2 is SVGAGI. The CDR3 extends over 14 amino acids. V lost 2 bases and J 1 base, leaving 7 bases between the germline ends.

The rearrangement uses TRBV7-9 and TRBJ1-3; TRBD1 matches 10 bases. Trimming took 5 bases from V and 1 from J; bases not matched to a gene: 11. The CDR3 length is 18 residues. Germline assignment: CDR1 SEHNR and CDR2 FQNEAQ (reference sequence). The CDR3 region has the DNA TGTGCCAGCAGCCCTATTATGTGGGACAGGGGTTCTGGAAACACCATATATTTT. The encoded protein is CASSPIMWDRGSGNTIYF.

CDR3 protein: CASSLVGQGNSPLHF. The CDR3 DNA follows: TGTGCCAGCAGCTTAGTGGGGCAGGGGAATTCACCCCTCCACTTT. The genes are TRBV7-2 and TRBJ1-6; tentative D call: TRBD1 (6 bases). Per the germline V gene, CDR1 is SGHTA and CDR2 is FQGNSA. V was pared by 1 base and J by 7 bases, with 11 bases between. There are 15 residues in the CDR3.

The chain uses TRBV10-1 and TRBJ2-3; TRBD2 matches 16 bases. This CDR3 has 16 residues. CDR1 is WNHNN and CDR2 is SYGVQD in the germline V gene (reference sequence). The J segment lost 4 bases and the V segment lost 10 bases, leaving 8 bases of the junction unmatched. CDR3 amino acids: CATGTSGRAGADTQYF. The CDR3 nucleotides are TGCGCCACTGGGACTAGCGGGAGGGCCGGAGCAGATACGCAGTATTTT.

The chain uses TRBV2 and TRBJ2-3; D may be TRBD2 (5 bases). Looked up from germline, CDR1 is SNHLY and CDR2 is FYNNEI. The CDR3 sequence is 17 residues long. The V and J ends lost 3 bases and 1 base respectively, with 17 bases between them. In nucleotides, the CDR3 is TGTGCCAGCAGTGATGACCCCCCGGACTGGCGCACAGATACGCAGTATTTT. It translates to CASSDDPPDWRTDTQYF. The complete variable domain, with remaining parts taken from reference TRBV2 and TRBJ2-3, reads EPEVTQTPSHQVTQMGQEVILRCVPISNHLYFYWYRQILGQKVEFLVSFYNNEISEKSEIFDDQFSVERPDGSNFTLKIRSTKLEDSAMYFCASSDDPPDWRTDTQYFGPGTRLTVL.

This chain joins TRBV11-2 and TRBJ2-7, with 7 bases lining up with TRBD2. V lost 7 bases to trimming and J lost 3 bases; unmatched junction nucleotides: 12. The V gene's germline CDR1 is SGHAT and CDR2 FQNNGV. This CDR3 spans 15 amino acids. This CDR3 is CASKRRGGSFYEQYF. In nucleotides, the CDR3 is TGTGCCAGCAAGAGGAGGGGCGGGAGTTTCTACGAGCAGTACTTC.

The chain links TRBV19 to TRBJ1-2; tentatively, D is TRBD1 (5 bases). The germline V gene has CDR1 LNHDA and CDR2 SQIVND (reference sequence). V lost 5 bases to trimming and J lost 8 bases, with 18 bases between them. The length of the CDR3 is 14 residues. CDR3 sequence: CASSGAQGNRGYTF. CDR3 in DNA: TGTGCCAGTAGTGGAGCCCAGGGTAATCGGGGCTACACCTTC.

Notes on this clone: This sample includes further DNA sequences coding for the same CDR3. The rearrangement uses TRBV19 and TRBJ1-1, with 7 bases identical to TRBD1. The CDR3 spans 13 residues. From germline, CDR1 is LNHDA and CDR2 SQIVND (reference sequence). V dropped 6 bases and J dropped 3; count of bases not matched to a gene: 4. The CDR3 bases are TGTGCCAGTAGCGCCGACAGGGACACTGAAGCTTTCTTT. This codes for CASSADRDTEAFF.

V gene TRBV7-9 combines with J gene TRBJ2-7; D may be TRBD1 (6 bases). Germline lookup yields CDR1 SEHNR and CDR2 FQNEAQ (reference sequence). The CDR3 loop spans 14 amino acids. V was trimmed by 5 bases and J by 5 bases, leaving 16 bases between them. CDR3: CASSRRGQPHEQYF. The CDR3 DNA reads TGTGCCAGCAGCCGCCGGGGACAACCCCACGAGCAGTACTTC.

The chain has TRBV5-6 and TRBJ1-5, with TRBD1 identical over 8 bases. This CDR3 spans 16 amino acids. V lost 0 bases and J lost 0; bases outside the gene matches: 2. In germline, CDR1 is SGHDT, CDR2 YYEEEE. The CDR3 spells CASSLGQGISNQPQHF. CDR3 bases: TGTGCCAGCAGCTTGGGACAGGGGATTAGCAATCAGCCCCAGCATTTT.

CDR3 coding DNA: TGTGCCAGCACCGAATTGCCGGGACAGGGTTCCTTCGGCTACACCTTC. Its protein product is CASTELPGQGSFGYTF. The J gene is TRBJ1-2, the V gene TRBV9; 9 bases are shared with TRBD1. CDR3 length: 16 residues. In germline, CDR1 is SGDLS, CDR2 YYNGEE. V dropped 6 bases and J dropped 8; count of bases not matched to a gene: 17.

The rearrangement joins TRBV12-3 or TRBV12-4 to TRBJ2-7; 7 nucleotides agree with TRBD1. The V gene end was trimmed by 8 bases and the J gene end by 5 bases; junction bases not matched to a gene: 9. The CDR3 is made up of 13 amino acids. CDR3: CASRVRGRDEQYF. In DNA form, the CDR3 reads TGTGCCAGCCGCGTAAGGGGGCGGGACGAGCAGTACTTC.

The rearrangement joins TRBV18 to TRBJ2-1; D unclear. There are 17 residues in the CDR3. Germline V gene lookup returns CDR1 KGHSH and CDR2 LQKENI. V lost 4 bases and J 0 bases, leaving 16 bases between the germline ends. The CDR3 region is CASSLNPPRISYNEQFF. The CDR3 DNA reads TGTGCCAGCTCACTTAACCCCCCTAGAATCTCCTACAATGAGCAGTTCTTC.

As to this clone: The same CDR3 also results from other DNA sequences found in this sample. The rearrangement uses TRBV5-1 and TRBJ2-1; TRBD2 matches at 7 bases. J gave up 0 bases and V 2 bases, and 2 bases lay outside the gene matches. The CDR3 totals 15 residues. CDR1 and CDR2 from the germline V gene are SGHRS and YFSETQ. The chain's CDR3 is CASSLGGSSYNEQFF. In DNA form, the CDR3 reads TGCGCCAGCAGCTTAGGCGGGAGCTCCTACAATGAGCAGTTCTTC.

V and J are TRBV7-2 and TRBJ1-4, with 7 bases lining up with TRBD1. With 5 bases clipped from V and 3 bases from J, the junction kept 9 bases outside the gene matches. The CDR3 is 16 amino acids. The germline V gene encodes CDR1 SGHTA and CDR2 FQGNSA. The CDR3: CASSLDRAVPNEKLFF. The CDR3 nucleotides are TGTGCCAGCAGCCTAGACAGGGCTGTTCCTAATGAAAAACTGTTTTTT.

J is TRBJ2-2 and V is TRBV24-1; 7 nucleotides agree with TRBD2. The junction had 7 bases not matched to a gene; V was cut back by 0 bases and J by 1 base. CDR1 is KGHDR and CDR2 is SFDVKD in the germline V gene. This CDR3 spans 18 amino acids. The CDR3 region is CATSDLRLTGGNTGELFF. DNA for the CDR3: TGTGCCACCAGTGATTTGCGTCTTACGGGAGGGAACACCGGGGAGCTGTTTTTT.

The V and J genes are TRBV7-3 and TRBJ2-3; 8 nucleotides match TRBD1. This CDR3 has 15 residues. In germline, CDR1 is SGHTA, CDR2 FQGTGA. With V trimmed by 5 bases and J by 4 bases, 8 bases remained unmatched. The CDR3 DNA is TGTGCCAGCAGCCCGACAGGGGTGGGCCCAGATACGCAGTATTTT. The encoded protein is CASSPTGVGPDTQYF.

V usage is TRBV4-3 and J usage is TRBJ1-1; tentative D call: TRBD1 (5 bases). The CDR3 has 16 residues. Germline V gene data show CDR1 as LGHNA and CDR2 as YSLEER. V gave up 0 bases and J gave up 4 bases, with 15 bases separating them. Here the CDR3 DNA reads TGCGCCAGCAGCCAAGATTGGCGGAGGGGAGGCACTGAAGCTTTCTTT. As protein: CASSQDWRRGGTEAFF.

The rearrangement joins TRBV14 to TRBJ2-2; TRBD1 might be the D (5 bases). V shed 3 bases and J shed 7 bases, with 18 bases lying between them. Germline V gene lookup returns CDR1 SGHDN and CDR2 FVKESK. The length of the CDR3 is 16 residues. The CDR3 nucleotides read TGTGCCAGCAGCCACTCCAACCCCGGACACGGCGGGGAGCTGTTTTTT. Translating gives CASSHSNPGHGGELFF.

The chain joins TRBV11-3 to TRBJ2-1; D perhaps matches TRBD1 (5 bases). V was trimmed by 0 bases and J by 7 bases, leaving 16 bases between them. In germline, CDR1 is SGHNT, CDR2 YENEEA. CDR3 length: 16 amino acids. CDR3 in DNA: TGTGCCAGCAGCTTAGATTCAGGGCCTAGTAGAAATGAGCAGTTCTTC. This sequence encodes CASSLDSGPSRNEQFF.

The table lists this clone with a count of one. V gene TRBV7-9 combines with J gene TRBJ2-3; D is possibly TRBD2 (7 bases). The germline V gene encodes CDR1 SEHNR and CDR2 FQNEAQ (reference sequence). The CDR3 is 15 amino acids. V was trimmed by 5 bases and J by 2 bases, leaving 14 bases between them. CDR3 sequence: CASSQSAGHTDTQYF. In DNA, the CDR3 is TGTGCCAGCAGCCAATCAGCGGGACACACAGATACGCAGTATTTT.

The chain uses TRBV7-6 and TRBJ2-1; tentative D call: TRBD1 (6 bases). The germline V gene has CDR1 SGHVS and CDR2 FNYEAQ. V was clipped by 1 base and J by 2 bases, with 12 bases between them. There are 16 residues in the CDR3. The CDR3 DNA is TGTGCCAGCAGCTTAGTTGAGGGGGTAGCCTACAATGAGCAGTTCTTC. Translating it yields CASSLVEGVAYNEQFF.

The chain is built from TRBV5-1 and TRBJ2-1; D ambiguous. Looked up from germline, CDR1 is SGHRS and CDR2 is YFSETQ. V lost 1 base, J lost 0 bases, and 11 bases lay in between. The length of the CDR3 is 16 residues. The CDR3 loop reads CASSLWSSFSYNEQFF. The CDR3 coding sequence is TGCGCCAGCAGCTTGTGGTCTAGTTTCTCCTACAATGAGCAGTTCTTC.

The rearrangement joins TRBV19 to TRBJ2-3, with 10 bases identical to TRBD2. CDR3 length: 16 amino acids. The V segment lost 5 bases and the J segment 7 bases; nucleotides outside the gene matches: 12. CDR1 and CDR2 (germline): LNHDA, SQIVND (reference sequence). CDR3 sequence: CASSPRLAGSSYTQYF. CDR3 sequence (DNA): TGTGCCAGTAGTCCACGACTAGCGGGTAGTAGTTATACGCAGTATTTT. Filled out from reference TRBV19 and TRBJ2-3, the complete variable domain reads DGGITQSPKYLFRKEGQNVTLSCEQNLNHDAMYWYRQDPGQGLRLIYYSQIVNDFQKGDIAEGYSVSREKKESFPLTVTSAQKNPTAFYLCASSPRLAGSSYTQYFGPGTRLTVL.

The chain uses TRBV3-1 (or the pseudogene TRBV3-2) and TRBJ2-1; 10 bases are a match to TRBD2. Unmatched junction bases numbered 16, after V lost 4 bases and J lost 4 bases. CDR1 is LGHDT and CDR2 is YNNKEL in the germline V gene (reference sequence). CDR3 size: 19 residues. CDR3 coding DNA: TGTGCCAGCAGCCTCCTGACTAGCGGGTGCTGGTCAAGATACAATGAGCAGTTCTTC. Translating it yields CASSLLTSGCWSRYNEQFF.

This clone was observed a single time. The V and J genes are TRBV19 and TRBJ2-5; weak D call: TRBD2 (5 bases). The germline CDR1 and CDR2 sequences are LNHDA and SQIVND (reference sequence). Trimming took 5 bases from V and 5 from J, leaving 12 bases between them. This CDR3 contains 13 residues. CDR3 protein: CASSVGVVETQYF. As DNA, the CDR3 is TGTGCCAGTAGTGTCGGGGTTGTGGAGACCCAGTACTTC.

This sequence joins TRBV6-2 or TRBV6-3 and TRBJ1-2; 8 bases line up with TRBD1. CDR3 length: 13 amino acids. Trimming removed 5 bases from V and 4 bases from J; junction bases left unmatched: 3. Germline V gene data show CDR1 as MNHEY and CDR2 as SVGEGT. Here the CDR3 DNA reads TGTGCCAGCAGTCCGGACAGGGCCTATGGCTACACCTTC. This encodes CASSPDRAYGYTF.

The chain uses TRBV5-6 and TRBJ1-2; D perhaps matches TRBD1 (5 bases). The germline CDR1 and CDR2 sequences are SGHDT and YYEEEE. Trimming pared 3 bases from V and 4 bases from J, leaving 13 bases between. This CDR3 has 14 residues. The chain's CDR3 is CASSYGTASYGYTF. CDR3 coding DNA: TGTGCCAGCAGCTATGGGACTGCCTCCTATGGCTACACCTTC.

V gene TRBV9 combines with J gene TRBJ2-7; TRBD2 matches 7 bases. V lost 3 bases and J lost 4; bases outside the gene matches: 7. CDR3 length equals 14 residues. CDR1 and CDR2 (germline): SGDLS, YYNGEE. CDR3 loop: CASSATGLIYEQYF. The CDR3 DNA is TGTGCCAGCAGCGCGACGGGACTAATATACGAGCAGTACTTC.

This rearrangement joins TRBV18 to TRBJ2-1, with D possibly TRBD2 on 5 matching bases. The CDR3 runs 14 residues. Germline values: CDR1 KGHSH, CDR2 LQKENI. The V gene lost 3 bases and the J gene lost 6 bases, with 12 bases spanning the gap. DNA for the CDR3: TGTGCCAGCTCACCCGGTGCGGGCTCCAATGAGCAGTTCTTC. Its translation: CASSPGAGSNEQFF.

The chain combines TRBV7-6 with TRBJ1-1; 7 bases match TRBD1. V was pared by 5 bases and J by 0 bases, with 6 bases of the junction left unmatched. Germline V gene sequence: CDR1 SGHVS, CDR2 FNYEAQ. There are 15 residues in the CDR3. In DNA form, the CDR3 reads TGTGCCAGCAGCATCACCGGGACAGTGAACACTGAAGCTTTCTTT. This gives the protein CASSITGTVNTEAFF.

The chain recombines TRBV7-2 with TRBJ1-2; TRBD1 matches at 8 bases. V trimming: 5 bases; J trimming: 4 bases; junction bases outside the gene matches: 6. The germline V gene has CDR1 SGHTA and CDR2 FQGNSA. This CDR3 spans 14 amino acids. The CDR3 sequence is CASSHRDRPYGYTF. CDR3 coding DNA: TGTGCCAGCAGCCACCGGGACAGGCCCTATGGCTACACCTTC.